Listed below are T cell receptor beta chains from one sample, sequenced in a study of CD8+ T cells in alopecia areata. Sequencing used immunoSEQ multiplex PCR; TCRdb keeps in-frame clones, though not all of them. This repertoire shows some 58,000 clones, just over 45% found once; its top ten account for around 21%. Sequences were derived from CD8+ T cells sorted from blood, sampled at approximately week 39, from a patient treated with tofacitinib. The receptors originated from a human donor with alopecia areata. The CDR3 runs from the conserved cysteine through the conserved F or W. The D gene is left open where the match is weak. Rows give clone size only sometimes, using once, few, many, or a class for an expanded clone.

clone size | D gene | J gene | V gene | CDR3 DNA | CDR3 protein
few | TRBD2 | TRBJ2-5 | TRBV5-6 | TGTGCCAGCAGCTTAACGGGGGAGGGCCTAGCGGGAGCGGAGACCCAGTACTTC | CASSLTGEGLAGAETQYF
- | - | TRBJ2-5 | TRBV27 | TGTGCCAGCAGTTTCTTACCTGGGGGAGAGACCCAGTACTTC | CASSFLPGGETQYF
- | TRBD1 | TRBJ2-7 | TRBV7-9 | TGTGCCAGCAGCTTAGACAGGGGAGTCTACGAGCAGTACTTC | CASSLDRGVYEQYF
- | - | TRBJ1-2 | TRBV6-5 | TGTGCCAGCAGTTACGGAGGGTCCGATGGCTACACCTTC | CASSYGGSDGYTF
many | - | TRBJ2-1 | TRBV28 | TGTGCCAGCAGGTATGACAGCAGCTCCTACAATGAGCAGTTCTTC | CASRYDSSSYNEQFF
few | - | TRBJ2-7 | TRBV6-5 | TGTGCCAGCAGTTACCGACTAGCCTACGAGCAGTACTTC | CASSYRLAYEQYF
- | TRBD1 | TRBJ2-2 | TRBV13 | TGTGCCAGCAGCTTAGGACCACAGGGGGTCGGGGAGCTGTTTTTT | CASSLGPQGVGELFF
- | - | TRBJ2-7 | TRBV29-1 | TGCAGCGTCCGACTGGGGGCCGAGCAGTACTTC | CSVRLGAEQYF
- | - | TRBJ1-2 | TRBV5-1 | TGCGCCAGCAGCGATGAGGGGAAGGTAGATGGCTACACCTTC | CASSDEGKVDGYTF
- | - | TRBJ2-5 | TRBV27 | TGTGCCAGCAGTCCGTGGGGCGGTAACCGTTACGAGACCCAGTACTTC | CASSPWGGNRYETQYF
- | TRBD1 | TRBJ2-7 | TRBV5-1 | TGCGCCAGCAGCTTGTCGGGACAGGGCTACGAGCAGTACTTC | CASSLSGQGYEQYF
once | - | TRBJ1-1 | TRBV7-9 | TGTGCCAGCAGCCCGCGCGACAGTGAAGCTTTCTTT | CASSPRDSEAFF
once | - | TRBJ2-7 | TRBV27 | TGTGCCAGCTCCCCCCGGAATAGCGGCATCTACGAGCAGTACTTC | CASSPRNSGIYEQYF
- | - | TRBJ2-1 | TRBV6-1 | TGTGCCAGCAGCCTAACAGGGTTCGATGAGCAGTTCTTC | CASSLTGFDEQFF
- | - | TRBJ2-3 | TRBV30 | TGTGCCTGGAGTGAGGGCAGGGTTGGCACAGATACGCAGTATTTT | CAWSEGRVGTDTQYF
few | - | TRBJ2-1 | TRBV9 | TGTGCCAGCAGCCAAGGACCGCCTAATGAGCAGTTCTTC | CASSQGPPNEQFF
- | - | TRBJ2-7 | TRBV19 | TGTGCCAGTAGTGGAGCAACCTACGAGCAGTACTTC | CASSGATYEQYF
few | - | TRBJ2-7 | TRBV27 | TGTGCCAGCAGTTTAGGAGACGGACGAGCCTCCTACGAGCAGTACTTC | CASSLGDGRASYEQYF
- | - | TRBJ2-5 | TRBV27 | TGTGCCAGCAGTCCCCAGGGACACGAAGAGACCCAGTACTTC | CASSPQGHEETQYF
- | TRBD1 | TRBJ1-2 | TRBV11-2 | TGTGCCAGCAGCTTCGGGACAGGGTTCTATGGCTACACCTTC | CASSFGTGFYGYTF
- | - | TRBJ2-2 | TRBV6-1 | TGTGCCAGCAGTGAAAGTAGCGGGGAGCTGTTTTTT | CASSESSGELFF
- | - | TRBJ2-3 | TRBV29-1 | TGCACCAGCGGCGATACGCAGTATTTT | CTSGDTQYF
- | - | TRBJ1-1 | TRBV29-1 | TGCAGCGTGGTCAGGGGAGGAACGCCTGAAGCTTTCTTT | CSVVRGGTPEAFF
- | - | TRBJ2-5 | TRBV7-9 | TGTGCCACCTCCTACAGCGAACAAGAGACCCAGTACTTC | CATSYSEQETQYF
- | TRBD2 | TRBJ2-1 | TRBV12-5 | TGTGCTAGTGGGCTTACCCCACCGGGAGGGCCTAGCGATGAGCAGTTCTTC | CASGLTPPGGPSDEQFF
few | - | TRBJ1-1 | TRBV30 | TGTGCCTGGAGTTGGGACCAGACTGTGAACACTGAAGCTTTCTTT | CAWSWDQTVNTEAFF
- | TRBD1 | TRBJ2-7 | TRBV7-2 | TGTGCCAGCAGCTTAGCGCGGGGGACAGGGGTGGCCTACGAGCAGTACTTC | CASSLARGTGVAYEQYF
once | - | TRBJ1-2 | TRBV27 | TGTGCCAGCAGTCCCGACCTGGGCCTAAGCTACACCTTC | CASSPDLGLSYTF
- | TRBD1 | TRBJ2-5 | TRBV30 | TGTGCCTGGGGGGACAGGGAGGAGACCCAGTACTTC | CAWGDREETQYF
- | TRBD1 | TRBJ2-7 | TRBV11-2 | TGTGCCAGCAGGACAACAGGGGCCAACTACGAGCAGTACTTC | CASRTTGANYEQYF
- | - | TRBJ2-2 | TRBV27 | TGTGCCAGCGCGGCAATTAACACCGGGGAGCTGTTTTTT | CASAAINTGELFF
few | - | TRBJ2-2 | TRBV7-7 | TGTGCTAGCAGCCCGACTAGTTCAAAAAACACCGGGGAGCTGTTTTTT | CASSPTSSKNTGELFF
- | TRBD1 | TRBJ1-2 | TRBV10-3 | TGTGCCATCAGAAACGGGACAGGGATTTATGGCTACACCTTC | CAIRNGTGIYGYTF
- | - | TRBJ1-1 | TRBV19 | TGTGCCAGTATGGGGGCAGGTTCGGGCACTGAAGCTTTCTTT | CASMGAGSGTEAFF
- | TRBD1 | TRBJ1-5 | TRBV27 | TGTGCCAGCAGTCGGACAGGGGGCCAGCCCCAGCATTTT | CASSRTGGQPQHF
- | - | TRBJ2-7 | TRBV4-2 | TGTGCCAGCAGCCAAGCCGGCTACGAGCAGTACTTC | CASSQAGYEQYF
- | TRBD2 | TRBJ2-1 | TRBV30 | TGTGCCTGGAGCCCGGGACTAGCGGGTGGCGAGCAGTTCTTC | CAWSPGLAGGEQFF
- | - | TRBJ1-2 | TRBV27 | TGTGCCAGCAGTTTTGGCCAGAACTATGGCTACACCTTC | CASSFGQNYGYTF
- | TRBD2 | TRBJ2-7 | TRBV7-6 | TGTGCCAGCAGCTTAGCCCCGGGGACTAGTACCAACGAGCAGTACTTC | CASSLAPGTSTNEQYF
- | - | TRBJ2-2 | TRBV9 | TGTGCCAGCAGCGCCGGAAACACCGGGGAGCTGTTTTTT | CASSAGNTGELFF
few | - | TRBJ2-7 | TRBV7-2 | TGTGCCAGCAGGACGGGTTACGAGCAGTACTTC | CASRTGYEQYF
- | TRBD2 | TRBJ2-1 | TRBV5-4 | TGTGCCAGCTCCCTAGCGGATTTTAATGAGCAGTTCTTC | CASSLADFNEQFF
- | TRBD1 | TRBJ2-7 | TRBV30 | TGTGCCTGTTATACCGGGACAGGGCCCTACGAGCAGTACTTC | CACYTGTGPYEQYF
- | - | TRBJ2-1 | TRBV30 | TGTGCCTGGAGTGGAGAAGTTGGGGGGCCCCATGAGCAGTTCTTC | CAWSGEVGGPHEQFF
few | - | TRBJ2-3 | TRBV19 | TGTGCCACCTCGACCCCATCAAACTTGGATACGCAGTATTTT | CATSTPSNLDTQYF
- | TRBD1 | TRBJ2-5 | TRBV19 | TGTGCCAGTAGTATTCCTCCCGACAGGGGGCAAGAGACCCAGTACTTC | CASSIPPDRGQETQYF
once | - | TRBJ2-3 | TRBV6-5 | TGTGCCAGCAGCCGACCCAAGCACACAGATACGCAGTATTTT | CASSRPKHTDTQYF
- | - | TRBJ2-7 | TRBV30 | TGTGCCTGGGATGCTGGGGGCGACGAGCAGTACTTC | CAWDAGGDEQYF
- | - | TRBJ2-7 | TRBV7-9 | TGTGCCACCGGGGCCGGCTCGTACGAGCAGTACTTC | CATGAGSYEQYF
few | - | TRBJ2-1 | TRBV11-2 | TGTGCCAGCAGCGGCTGGAAGCGGGAGCAGTTCTTC | CASSGWKREQFF
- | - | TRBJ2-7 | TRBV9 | TGTGCCAGCAGTCGCAAAGACAACTCCTACGAGCAGTACTTC | CASSRKDNSYEQYF